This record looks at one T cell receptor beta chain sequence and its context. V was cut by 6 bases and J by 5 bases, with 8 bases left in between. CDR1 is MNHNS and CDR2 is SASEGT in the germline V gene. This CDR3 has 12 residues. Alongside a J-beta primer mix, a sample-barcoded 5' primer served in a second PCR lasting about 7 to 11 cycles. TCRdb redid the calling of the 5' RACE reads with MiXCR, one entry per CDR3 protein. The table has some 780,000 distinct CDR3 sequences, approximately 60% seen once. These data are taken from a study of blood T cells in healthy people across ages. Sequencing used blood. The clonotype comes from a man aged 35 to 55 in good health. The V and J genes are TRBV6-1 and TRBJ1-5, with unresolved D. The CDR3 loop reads CASRKDHQPQHF. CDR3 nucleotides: TGTGCCAGCAGGAAGGATCATCAGCCCCAGCATTTT.